This T cell receptor (beta chain) was documented in a study of blood T cell repertoires in COVID-19. Study in general: Acute and convalescent COVID-19 samples came from the United States, Italy and Spain.

The CDR3 loop spans 15 amino acids. V trimming: 3 bases; J trimming: 2 bases; junction bases outside the gene matches: 3. The germline CDR1 and CDR2 sequences are SGHNT and YYREEE (reference sequence). Data came from immunoSEQ multiplex PCR; TCRdb stores just in-frame clones and leaves some out. The sample yields 170,000 or so clones, 65% to 85% seen once. Sequencing input: peripheral blood. The sequence was obtained from a woman aged 55-75 years with acute or convalescent COVID-19. This chain connects TRBV5-4 to TRBJ1-2; 11 bases fit TRBD1. CDR3 DNA sequence: TGTGCCAGCAGCTCCCGGGACAGGGGGAACTATGGCTACACCTTC. It is translated as CASSSRDRGNYGYTF.